Sequencing of this T cell receptor (beta chain) was carried out in a study of blood T cell repertoires in COVID-19. Study overall: There were acute and convalescent COVID-19 samples, and they came from the United States, Italy and Spain.

Source study methods: It was from reference gene primer amplification that nucleated cell counts were estimated. Only in-frame clones appear in the TCRdb table, and some are missing; sequencing was by immunoSEQ multiplex PCR. The V and J calls and the clone size are those of that table, but D and trimming were determined from the DNA. The sample lists 150,000 to 200,000 clones, 80% to 90% occurring once. Germline V lookup: CDR1 SGHRS, CDR2 YFSETQ. Trimming removed 2 bases at V and 4 bases at J, with 15 bases between. The CDR3 runs to 15 residues. This TCR was sampled from a woman in her 70s with COVID-19, enrolled during active disease. The specimen was peripheral blood. V usage is TRBV5-1 and J usage is TRBJ2-5, with D possibly matching TRBD1 (6 bases). CDR3 protein: CASSFTGLDRETQYF. The DNA of the CDR3 is TGCGCCAGCAGCTTTACAGGGTTAGATCGAGAGACCCAGTACTTC.